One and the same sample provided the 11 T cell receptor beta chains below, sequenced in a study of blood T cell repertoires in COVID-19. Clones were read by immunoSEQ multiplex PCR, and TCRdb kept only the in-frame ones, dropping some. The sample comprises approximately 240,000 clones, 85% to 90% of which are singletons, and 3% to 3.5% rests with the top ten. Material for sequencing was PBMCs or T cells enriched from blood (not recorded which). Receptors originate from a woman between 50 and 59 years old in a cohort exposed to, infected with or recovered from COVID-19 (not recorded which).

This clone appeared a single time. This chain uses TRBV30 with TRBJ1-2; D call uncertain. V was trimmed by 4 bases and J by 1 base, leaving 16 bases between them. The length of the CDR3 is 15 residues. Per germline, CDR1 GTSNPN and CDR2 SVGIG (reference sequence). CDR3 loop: CAWKYARLSNYGYTF. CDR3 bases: TGTGCCTGGAAGTACGCCCGACTAAGTAACTATGGCTACACCTTC.

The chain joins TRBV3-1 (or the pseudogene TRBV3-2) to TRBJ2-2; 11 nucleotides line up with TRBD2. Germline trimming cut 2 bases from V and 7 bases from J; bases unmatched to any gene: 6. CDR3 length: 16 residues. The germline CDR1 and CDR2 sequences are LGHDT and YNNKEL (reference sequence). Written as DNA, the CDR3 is TGTGCCAGCAGCCAATTAGCGGGGGGGCCAAACGGGGAGCTGTTTTTT. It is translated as CASSQLAGGPNGELFF.

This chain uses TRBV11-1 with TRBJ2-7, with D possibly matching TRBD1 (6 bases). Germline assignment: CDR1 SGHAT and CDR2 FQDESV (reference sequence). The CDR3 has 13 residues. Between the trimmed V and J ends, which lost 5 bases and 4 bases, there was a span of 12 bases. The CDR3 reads CASSPDRFYEQYF. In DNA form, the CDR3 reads TGTGCCAGCAGCCCCGACAGGTTTTACGAGCAGTACTTC.

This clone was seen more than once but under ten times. CDR3: CAWSRPPRDEAFF. Here the CDR3 DNA reads TGTGCCTGGAGTCGCCCACCCCGGGATGAAGCTTTCTTT. The chain links TRBV30 to TRBJ1-1; no definite D call. CDR1 is GTSNPN, CDR2 SVGIG, per germline (reference sequence). V lost 2 bases and J lost 7, with 14 bases in between. This CDR3 has 13 residues.

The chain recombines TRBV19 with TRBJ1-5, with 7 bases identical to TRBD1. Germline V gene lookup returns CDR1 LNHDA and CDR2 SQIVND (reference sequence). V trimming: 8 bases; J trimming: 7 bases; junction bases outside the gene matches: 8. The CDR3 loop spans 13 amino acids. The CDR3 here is CASQTGVGQPQHF. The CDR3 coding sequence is TGTGCCAGTCAAACAGGGGTCGGGCAGCCCCAGCATTTT.

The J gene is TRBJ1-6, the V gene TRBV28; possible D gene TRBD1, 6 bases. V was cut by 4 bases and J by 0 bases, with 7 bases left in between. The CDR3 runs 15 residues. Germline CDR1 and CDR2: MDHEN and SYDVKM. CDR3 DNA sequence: TGTGCCAGCAGTTACAGGGACTCCTATAATTCACCCCTCCACTTT. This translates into CASSYRDSYNSPLHF.

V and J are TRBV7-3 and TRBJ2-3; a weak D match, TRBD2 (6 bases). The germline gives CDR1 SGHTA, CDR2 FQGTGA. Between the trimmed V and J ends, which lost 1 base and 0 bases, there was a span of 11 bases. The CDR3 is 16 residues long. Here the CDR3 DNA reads TGTGCCAGCAGCTTAATGGGTAGCGGAAGCACAGATACGCAGTATTTT. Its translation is CASSLMGSGSTDTQYF.

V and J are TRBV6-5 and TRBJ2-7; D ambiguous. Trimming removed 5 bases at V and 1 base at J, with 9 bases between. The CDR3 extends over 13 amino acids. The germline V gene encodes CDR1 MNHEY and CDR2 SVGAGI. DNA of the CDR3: TGTGCCAGCAGTACGCTAGGTTCCTACGAGCAGTACTTC. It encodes CASSTLGSYEQYF.

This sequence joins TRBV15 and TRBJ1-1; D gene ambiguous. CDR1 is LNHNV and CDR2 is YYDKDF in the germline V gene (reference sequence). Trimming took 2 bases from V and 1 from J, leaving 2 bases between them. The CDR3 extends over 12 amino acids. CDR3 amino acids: CATSRQNTEAFF. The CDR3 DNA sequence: TGTGCCACCAGCAGACAGAACACTGAAGCTTTCTTT.

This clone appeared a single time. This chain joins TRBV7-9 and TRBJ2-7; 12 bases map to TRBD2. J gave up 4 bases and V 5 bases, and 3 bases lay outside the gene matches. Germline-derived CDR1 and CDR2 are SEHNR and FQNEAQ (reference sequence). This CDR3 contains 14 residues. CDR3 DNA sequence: TGTGCCAGCAGCGTGCTAGCGGGGGGGTACGAGCAGTACTTC. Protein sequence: CASSVLAGGYEQYF.

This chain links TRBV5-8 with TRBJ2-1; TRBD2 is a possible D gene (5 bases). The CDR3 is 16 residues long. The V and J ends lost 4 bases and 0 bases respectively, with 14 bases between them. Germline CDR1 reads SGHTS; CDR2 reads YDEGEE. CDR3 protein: CASSTIRRGSYNEQFF. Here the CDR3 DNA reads TGTGCCAGCAGCACCATAAGACGGGGCTCCTACAATGAGCAGTTCTTC.